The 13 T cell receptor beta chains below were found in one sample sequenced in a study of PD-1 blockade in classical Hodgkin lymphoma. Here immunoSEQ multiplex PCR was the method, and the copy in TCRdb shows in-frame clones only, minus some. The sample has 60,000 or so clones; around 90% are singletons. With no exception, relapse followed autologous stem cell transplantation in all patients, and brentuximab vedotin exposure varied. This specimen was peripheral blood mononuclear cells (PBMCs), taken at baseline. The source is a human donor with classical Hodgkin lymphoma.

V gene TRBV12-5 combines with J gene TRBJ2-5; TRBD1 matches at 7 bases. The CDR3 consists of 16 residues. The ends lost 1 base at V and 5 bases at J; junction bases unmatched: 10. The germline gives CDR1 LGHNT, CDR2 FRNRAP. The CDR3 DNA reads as TGTGCTAGTGGTTTGGGGGACAGTTCCCCGTCGGAGACCCAGTACTTC. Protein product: CASGLGDSSPSETQYF.

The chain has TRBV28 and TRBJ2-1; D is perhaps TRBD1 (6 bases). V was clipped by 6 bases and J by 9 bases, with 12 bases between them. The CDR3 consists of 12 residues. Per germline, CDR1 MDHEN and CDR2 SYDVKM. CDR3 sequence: CASRVQGSEQFF. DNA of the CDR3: TGTGCCAGCAGAGTCCAGGGGAGTGAGCAGTTCTTC.

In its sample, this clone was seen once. The CDR3 protein is CASSPTQGRPREKLFF. The CDR3, as DNA: TGTGCCAGCTCACCTACTCAGGGGAGGCCCCGGGAAAAACTGTTTTTT. J is TRBJ1-4 and V is TRBV18, with a weak D call TRBD1 (6 bases). V gave up 3 bases and J gave up 8 bases, with 19 bases separating them. Germline assignment: CDR1 KGHSH and CDR2 LQKENI. The CDR3 length is 16 residues.

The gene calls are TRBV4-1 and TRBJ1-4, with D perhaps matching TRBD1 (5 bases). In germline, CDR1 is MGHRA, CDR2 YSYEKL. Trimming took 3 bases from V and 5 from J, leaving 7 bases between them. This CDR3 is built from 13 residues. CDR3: CASSQRGNEKLFF. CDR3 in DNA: TGCGCCAGCAGCCAGCGGGGGAATGAAAAACTGTTTTTT.

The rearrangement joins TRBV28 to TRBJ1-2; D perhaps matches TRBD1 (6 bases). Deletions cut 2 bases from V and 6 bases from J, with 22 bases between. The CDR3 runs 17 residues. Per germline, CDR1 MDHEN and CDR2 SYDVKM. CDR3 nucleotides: TGTGCCAGCAGTTTACCTGACAGGCGCCTAGTAGGAAATGGCTACACCTTC. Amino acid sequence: CASSLPDRRLVGNGYTF.

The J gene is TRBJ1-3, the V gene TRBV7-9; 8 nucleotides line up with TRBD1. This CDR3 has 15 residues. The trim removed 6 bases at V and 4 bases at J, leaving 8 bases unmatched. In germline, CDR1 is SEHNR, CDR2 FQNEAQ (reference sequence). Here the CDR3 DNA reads TGTGCCAGCAGTTACCAGGGGGCGGGCGGAAACACCATATATTTT. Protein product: CASSYQGAGGNTIYF.

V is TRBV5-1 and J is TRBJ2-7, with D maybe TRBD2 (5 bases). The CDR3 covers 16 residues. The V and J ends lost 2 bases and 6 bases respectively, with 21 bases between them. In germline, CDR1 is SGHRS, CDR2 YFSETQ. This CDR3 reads CASSFGGQVLGVEQYF. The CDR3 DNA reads TGCGCCAGCAGCTTCGGCGGTCAGGTGCTCGGGGTCGAGCAGTACTTC.

The CDR3 region has the DNA TGTGCCAGCAGCGTAGGGGGAGGCAATCAGCCCCAGCATTTT. It yields the protein CASSVGGGNQPQHF. This sequence joins TRBV9 and TRBJ1-5; no reliable D call. V was shortened by 0 bases and J by 2 bases, with 6 bases between the two germline ends. This CDR3 region has 14 residues. Germline assignment: CDR1 SGDLS and CDR2 YYNGEE.

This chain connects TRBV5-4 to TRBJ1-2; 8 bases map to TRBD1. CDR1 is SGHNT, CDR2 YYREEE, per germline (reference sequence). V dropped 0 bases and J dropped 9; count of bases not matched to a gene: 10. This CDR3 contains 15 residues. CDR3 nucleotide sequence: TGTGCCAGCAGCTTGGTCAGTCAGGGGGCGAAGCGCTACACCTTC. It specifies CASSLVSQGAKRYTF.

CDR3 loop: CASSPRLAGGYEQYF. The CDR3 DNA reads as TGTGCCAGCAGCCCCCGACTAGCGGGAGGCTACGAGCAGTACTTC. The rearrangement uses TRBV9 and TRBJ2-7, with 13 nucleotides matching TRBD2. This CDR3 is built from 15 residues. V trimming: 4 bases; J trimming: 3 bases; junction bases outside the gene matches: 4. The germline gives CDR1 SGDLS, CDR2 YYNGEE.

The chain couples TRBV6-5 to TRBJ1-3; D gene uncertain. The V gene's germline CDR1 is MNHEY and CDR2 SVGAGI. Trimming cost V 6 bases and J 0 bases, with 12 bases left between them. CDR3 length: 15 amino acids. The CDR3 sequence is CASRTGLDSGNTIYF. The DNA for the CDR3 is TGTGCCAGCAGGACGGGGTTGGACTCTGGAAACACCATATATTTT.

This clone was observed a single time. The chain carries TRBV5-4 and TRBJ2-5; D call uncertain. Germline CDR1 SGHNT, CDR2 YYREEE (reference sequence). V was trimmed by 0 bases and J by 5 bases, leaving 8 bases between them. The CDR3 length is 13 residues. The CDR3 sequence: CASSLDLVETQYF. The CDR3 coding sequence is TGTGCCAGCAGCTTGGACCTTGTTGAGACCCAGTACTTC. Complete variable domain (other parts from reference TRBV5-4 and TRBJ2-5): ETGVTQSPTHLIKTRGQQVTLRCSSQSGHNTVSWYQQALGQGPQFIFQYYREEENGRGNFPPRFSGLQFPNYSSELNVNALELDDSALYLCASSLDLVETQYFGPGTRLLVL.

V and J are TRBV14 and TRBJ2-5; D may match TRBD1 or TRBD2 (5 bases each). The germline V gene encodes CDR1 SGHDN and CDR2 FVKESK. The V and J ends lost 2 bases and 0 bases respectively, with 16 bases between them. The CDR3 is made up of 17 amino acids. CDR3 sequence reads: CASSQKPGRRHQETQYF. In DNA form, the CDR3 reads TGTGCCAGCAGCCAAAAACCGGGACGACGACACCAAGAGACCCAGTACTTC.